Shown below are 14 T cell receptor beta chains from a single sample sequenced in a study of cytomegalovirus exposure and HLA in healthy donors. Primers included in the PCR were 60 Vbeta and 13 Jbeta primers. Sequenced by immunoSEQ multiplex PCR; TCRdb stores in-frame clones only, minus some. This table has 190,000 or so clones, around 79% appearing once. Sample: PBMCs. The receptor set was obtained from a girl under 18 in good health and CMV-seropositive.

This chain links TRBV19 with TRBJ1-2, with 8 positions matching TRBD1. Per germline, CDR1 LNHDA and CDR2 SQIVND (reference sequence). This CDR3 region has 14 residues. V was pared by 6 bases and J by 3 bases, with 6 bases of the junction left unmatched. CDR3 residues: CASSLRDRYYGYTF. The CDR3 DNA reads TGTGCCAGTAGCCTCCGGGACAGGTACTATGGCTACACCTTC. Based on the CDR3 plus reference TRBV19 and TRBJ1-2, the full variable domain is DGGITQSPKYLFRKEGQNVTLSCEQNLNHDAMYWYRQDPGQGLRLIYYSQIVNDFQKGDIAEGYSVSREKKESFPLTVTSAQKNPTAFYLCASSLRDRYYGYTFGSGTRLTVV.

This chain connects TRBV7-8 to TRBJ1-2, with TRBD1 matching over 7 bases. Trimming cost V 5 bases and J 8 bases; bases outside gene matches: 11. The CDR3 is made up of 14 amino acids. CDR1 is SGHVS and CDR2 is FQNEAQ in the germline V gene. CDR3 coding DNA: TGTGCCAGCAGCCCACTGACGACAGGGTCGGGCTACACCTTC. Amino acids: CASSPLTTGSGYTF.

The chain couples TRBV6-5 to TRBJ1-5; TRBD1 might be the D (6 bases). V was trimmed by 5 bases and J by 6 bases, leaving 17 bases between them. The length of the CDR3 is 15 residues. Germline V gene data show CDR1 as MNHEY and CDR2 as SVGAGI. The CDR3 is CASSATPGAGQPQHF. CDR3 nucleotides: TGTGCCAGCAGTGCGACGCCAGGGGCGGGTCAGCCCCAGCATTTT.

The chain is built from TRBV7-8 and TRBJ2-3; possibly TRBD1 or TRBD2 for D (7 bases each). Trimming removed 7 bases from V and 1 base from J, with 18 bases in between. CDR3 length equals 16 residues. Germline V lookup: CDR1 SGHVS, CDR2 FQNEAQ. CDR3 DNA: TGTGCCAGCAACCTAGCGGCGCAGGGGGGCACAGATACGCAGTATTTT. Its translation: CASNLAAQGGTDTQYF.

This clone occurred a few times. The chain employs TRBV30 and TRBJ1-2; a weak D match, TRBD1 (5 bases). Germline-derived CDR1 and CDR2 are GTSNPN and SVGIG (reference sequence). The CDR3 extends over 14 amino acids. V was cut by 3 bases and J by 4 bases, with 15 bases left in between. The CDR3 DNA follows: TGTGCCTGGAGGATGGCAGGGAAGTCCTATGGCTACACCTTC. Translation gives CAWRMAGKSYGYTF.

This sequence joins TRBV7-9 and TRBJ1-1; D is possibly TRBD1 (6 bases). CDR1 and CDR2 (germline): SEHNR, FQNEAQ (reference sequence). Between the trimmed V and J ends, which lost 0 bases and 1 base, there was a span of 6 bases. The CDR3 consists of 14 residues. CDR3 sequence: CASSLAGQNTEAFF. DNA for the CDR3: TGTGCCAGCAGCTTAGCGGGACAGAACACTGAAGCTTTCTTT.

This chain uses TRBV5-6 with TRBJ1-6; D is unresolved. The ends were cut back, 0 bases at V and 13 bases at J, with 17 bases in the middle. Per the germline V gene, CDR1 is SGHDT and CDR2 is YYEEEE. The CDR3 has 15 amino acids. CDR3 bases: TGTGCCAGCAGCTTGGGTGGCGGATTGGGTCCTCCCCTCCACTTT. Protein product: CASSLGGGLGPPLHF.

CDR3 loop: CASSLVGTTGETQYF. Written as DNA, the CDR3 is TGTGCCAGCAGCTTAGTCGGGACTACCGGAGAGACCCAGTACTTC. This chain connects TRBV7-7 to TRBJ2-5; TRBD2 aligns across 7 bases. The germline gives CDR1 SSHAT, CDR2 FNYEAQ (reference sequence). This CDR3 comprises 15 residues. Germline trimming cut 1 base from V and 4 bases from J; bases unmatched to any gene: 6.

The rearrangement uses TRBV10-3 and TRBJ2-5; 12 nucleotides match TRBD2. V lost 1 base to trimming and J lost 4 bases; unmatched junction nucleotides: 7. This CDR3 spans 17 amino acids. Germline V lookup: CDR1 ENHRY, CDR2 SYGVKD. The CDR3, as DNA: TGTGCCATCAGTGAGTTATCTAGCGGGGGGGCCGGAGAGACCCAGTACTTC. This translates into CAISELSSGGAGETQYF.

The chain's CDR3 is CASSVVAGAYEQYF. CDR3 sequence (DNA): TGTGCCAGCAGCGTAGTAGCGGGTGCCTACGAGCAGTACTTC. The chain combines TRBV9 with TRBJ2-7; 7 nucleotides agree with TRBD2. CDR1 and CDR2 from the germline V gene are SGDLS and YYNGEE. The V segment lost 0 bases and the J segment 2 bases; nucleotides outside the gene matches: 2. The CDR3 has 14 residues. Supplemented by reference TRBV9 and TRBJ2-7, the full variable domain reads DSGVTQTPKHLITATGQRVTLRCSPRSGDLSVYWYQQSLDQGLQFLIQYYNGEERAKGNILERFSAQQFPDLHSELNLSSLELGDSALYFCASSVVAGAYEQYFGPGTRLTVT.

V usage is TRBV27 and J usage is TRBJ2-7; weak D call: TRBD1 (5 bases). The ends were cut back, 6 bases at V and 2 bases at J, with 17 bases in the middle. Looked up from germline, CDR1 is MNHEY and CDR2 is SMNVEV (reference sequence). The CDR3 is 15 residues long. This CDR3 reads CASSPTRVMTYEQYF. The CDR3 DNA is TGTGCCAGCAGCCCAACCAGGGTTATGACCTACGAGCAGTACTTC.

The rearrangement links TRBV5-8 to TRBJ1-5, with D tentatively TRBD1 (6 bases). Germline-derived CDR1 and CDR2 are SGHTS and YDEGEE. The CDR3 loop spans 17 amino acids. V lost 4 bases and J 0 bases, leaving 17 bases between the germline ends. CDR3 bases: TGTGCCAGCAGCCATGACGGGACACTCTATAGCAATCAGCCCCAGCATTTT. Translation: CASSHDGTLYSNQPQHF. The full variable domain, its missing parts supplied by reference TRBV5-8 and TRBJ1-5, is EAGVTQSPTHLIKTRGQQATLRCSPISGHTSVYWYQQALGLGLQFLLWYDEGEERNRGNFPPRFSGRQFPNYSSELNVNALELEDSALYLCASSHDGTLYSNQPQHFGDGTRLSIL.

The chain joins TRBV2 to TRBJ2-3; no clear D gene. Germline V CDR1 and CDR2: SNHLY, FYNNEI. The germline V and J ends were trimmed by 7 bases and 3 bases, with 5 bases remaining between them. This CDR3 region has 11 residues. CDR3 DNA sequence: TGTGCCAGCAAGGAGACAGATACGCAGTATTTT. This codes for CASKETDTQYF. Full variable domain (rest looked up from reference TRBV2 and TRBJ2-3): EPEVTQTPSHQVTQMGQEVILRCVPISNHLYFYWYRQILGQKVEFLVSFYNNEISEKSEIFDDQFSVERPDGSNFTLKIRSTKLEDSAMYFCASKETDTQYFGPGTRLTVL.

This chain links TRBV2 with TRBJ1-4; D is possibly TRBD1 (6 bases). Trimming pared 11 bases from V and 2 bases from J, leaving 18 bases between. The CDR3 contains 15 residues. CDR1 and CDR2 (germline): SNHLY, FYNNEI. The CDR3 DNA sequence: TGTGCCGGGGAGGGGGGCGTCGGGACTAATGAAAAACTGTTTTTT. Translating it yields CAGEGGVGTNEKLFF.